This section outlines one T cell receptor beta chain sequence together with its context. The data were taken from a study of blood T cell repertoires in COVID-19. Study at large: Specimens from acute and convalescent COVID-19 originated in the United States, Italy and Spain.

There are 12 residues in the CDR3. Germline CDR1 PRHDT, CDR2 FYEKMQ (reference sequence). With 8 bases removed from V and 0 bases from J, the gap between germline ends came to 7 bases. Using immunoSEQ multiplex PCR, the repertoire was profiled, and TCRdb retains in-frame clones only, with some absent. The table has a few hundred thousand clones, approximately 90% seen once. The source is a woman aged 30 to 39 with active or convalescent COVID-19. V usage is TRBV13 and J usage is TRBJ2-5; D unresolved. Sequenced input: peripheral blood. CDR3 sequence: CASGRYQETQYF. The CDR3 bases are TGTGCCAGCGGGCGTTACCAAGAGACCCAGTACTTC.